The present TCR beta chain was sequenced within a study of control samples from healthy donors and cancer patients. TCRdb's table, derived via immunoSEQ multiplex PCR, lists solely in-frame clones and lacks some. The sample contains some 130,000 clones, approximately 90% of which appear only once. The V and J ends lost 3 bases and 3 bases respectively, with 11 bases between them. The CDR3 spans 14 residues. Germline V gene lookup returns CDR1 KGHSH and CDR2 LQKENI. Material: blood. The sequence came from a man aged 18 to 30 in good health. The chain couples TRBV18 to TRBJ1-1, with D unclear. Here the CDR3 reads CASSPLTADTEAFF. In DNA, the CDR3 is TGTGCCAGCTCACCGTTAACCGCGGACACTGAAGCTTTCTTT.